This section outlines one T cell receptor beta chain sequence together with its context. Its antigen is unknown. The repertoire was sequenced with immunoSEQ multiplex PCR; TCRdb's copy has only in-frame clones and lacks some. The profile covers 85,000 or so clones, with 70% to 80% appearing a single time and approximately 5% taken by the ten largest. This sample was taken from a study of cytotoxic CD8 clonotypes in ibrutinib-treated CLL. General study findings and limits: Different sampling times were used for sustained-remission and progressing patients. Ibrutinib response saw clonality rise, and progression saw it return toward baseline.

The germline V gene encodes CDR1 SNHLY and CDR2 FYNNEI. With 6 bases removed from V and 6 bases from J, the gap between germline ends came to 8 bases. This CDR3 spans 11 amino acids. The input for sequencing was PBMCs, taken after 12 months of ibrutinib treatment. This receptor was identified in a human donor with chronic lymphocytic leukemia. This chain joins TRBV2 and TRBJ1-2; possible D gene TRBD1, 5 bases. This CDR3 reads CASRGRDGYTF. In DNA form, the CDR3 reads TGTGCCAGCAGGGGCAGGGATGGCTACACCTTC. The full variable domain, rest sourced from reference TRBV2 and TRBJ1-2, is EPEVTQTPSHQVTQMGQEVILRCVPISNHLYFYWYRQILGQKVEFLVSFYNNEISEKSEIFDDQFSVERPDGSNFTLKIRSTKLEDSAMYFCASRGRDGYTFGSGTRLTVV.